The 28 T cell receptor beta chains reported below all come from one sample, sequenced in a study of sequential checkpoint blockade in melanoma. Assay used: immunoSEQ multiplex PCR; TCRdb lists only in-frame clones, some missing. Of tens of thousands of clones detected, roughly 82% appear once; the ten largest clones hold approximately 10%. Noted treatment: randomized to nivolumab then ipilimumab (arm A) or the reverse (arm B). Sequencing was performed on CD8+ T cells sorted from blood (inferred from file names), taken from a patient given nivolumab and ipilimumab in sequence. The receptors were gathered from a human donor with melanoma.

This clone came up a few times. The rearrangement joins TRBV7-9 to TRBJ1-1; D is uncertain. This CDR3 has 14 residues. Germline CDR1 and CDR2: SEHNR and FQNEAQ (reference sequence). V lost 2 bases and J 0 bases, leaving 7 bases between the germline ends. The CDR3 loop reads CASSLSGMNTEAFF. The CDR3 DNA follows: TGTGCCAGCAGCTTATCGGGGATGAACACTGAAGCTTTCTTT.

This clone showed up just a few times. This chain uses TRBV6-5 with TRBJ2-7; D is possibly TRBD2 (5 bases). Per the germline V gene, CDR1 is MNHEY and CDR2 is SVGAGI. The CDR3 length is 13 residues. With 5 bases removed from V and 9 bases from J, the gap between germline ends came to 17 bases. This CDR3 is CASSEILGQAQYF. The CDR3 DNA sequence: TGTGCCAGCAGTGAAATACTAGGGCAAGCGCAGTACTTC.

The CDR3 nucleotides read TGCGCCAGCAGCTTGGGGACTAGCGGGAGCAGTATGGGTTACGAGCAGTACTTC. Its protein is CASSLGTSGSSMGYEQYF. The chain carries TRBV5-1 and TRBJ2-7, with 13 nucleotides matching TRBD2. The V and J ends lost 0 bases and 4 bases, in that order; junction bases with no gene match: 10. CDR3 length: 18 amino acids. In germline, CDR1 is SGHRS, CDR2 YFSETQ.

This clone was seen once. V usage is TRBV28 and J usage is TRBJ1-6, with TRBD1 identical over 10 bases. CDR1 is MDHEN and CDR2 is SYDVKM in the germline V gene. The CDR3 sequence is 13 residues long. Trimming removed 6 bases from V and 10 bases from J; junction bases left unmatched: 3. The CDR3 loop is CASRWDRGSPLHF. The CDR3 DNA reads as TGTGCCAGCAGGTGGGACAGGGGCTCACCCCTCCACTTT.

V is TRBV9 and J is TRBJ2-1, with 7 bases matching TRBD1. CDR3 length: 15 amino acids. Looked up from germline, CDR1 is SGDLS and CDR2 is YYNGEE. V shed 0 bases and J 5 bases; nucleotides not matched to a gene: 5. CDR3 nucleotides: TGTGCCAGCAGCGTAGAGGGGGCGCGGAACAATGAGCAGTTCTTC. Its translation: CASSVEGARNNEQFF.

CDR3 nucleotide sequence: TGTGCCAGCTCACCACCGTTTCGGGGAAGCAATCAGCCCCAGCATTTT. Translated: CASSPPFRGSNQPQHF. V usage is TRBV18 and J usage is TRBJ1-5; D unclear. Germline CDR1 reads KGHSH; CDR2 reads LQKENI. The CDR3 is 16 residues long. Trimming pared 0 bases from V and 1 base from J, leaving 10 bases between.

The rearrangement links TRBV28 to TRBJ2-7, with D unclear. The CDR3 contains 16 residues. Per germline, CDR1 MDHEN and CDR2 SYDVKM. The V and J ends lost 6 bases and 0 bases respectively, with 18 bases between them. CDR3 DNA: TGTGCCAGCAGCTCTGCTAGGAAGGAATACTCCTACGAGCAGTACTTC. Translating it yields CASSSARKEYSYEQYF.

This rearrangement joins TRBV6-1 to TRBJ2-4, with a possible D match to TRBD2 (6 bases). Trimming shortened V by 3 bases and J by 15 bases, and 12 bases separated the two germline ends. Germline CDR1 MNHNS, CDR2 SASEGT. The CDR3 totals 11 residues. The CDR3 nucleotides are TGTGCCAGCAGTGAGGGAGGCGTTGTGTACTTC. The encoded protein is CASSEGGVVYF.

The V call is TRBV11-1, the J call TRBJ2-2; 7 bases are a match to TRBD2. Trimming at V came to 3 bases and at J to 6 bases, leaving 7 bases not matched to a gene. From germline, CDR1 is SGHAT and CDR2 FQDESV (reference sequence). The CDR3 sequence is 15 residues long. The CDR3 loop reads CASSFVGGLAGELFF. The DNA of the CDR3 is TGTGCCAGCAGCTTCGTCGGGGGGTTAGCCGGGGAGCTGTTTTTT.

The chain recombines TRBV10-3 with TRBJ2-7; 8 bases are a match to TRBD1. Trimming took 3 bases from V and 0 from J; bases not matched to a gene: 10. CDR3 length: 17 amino acids. Germline V gene sequence: CDR1 ENHRY, CDR2 SYGVKD. CDR3 amino acids: CAISDQGAGPGSYEQYF. For the CDR3, the DNA is TGTGCCATCAGTGACCAGGGGGCTGGACCCGGCTCCTACGAGCAGTACTTC.

This clone was counted only a few times. The V gene is TRBV7-3, the J gene TRBJ2-1; 10 bases line up with TRBD2. Germline V CDR1 and CDR2: SGHTA, FQGTGA. The trim removed 5 bases at V and 4 bases at J, leaving 5 bases unmatched. The CDR3 has 15 amino acids. As DNA, the CDR3 is TGTGCCAGCAGCCAGAGCGGGAGGGGGTACAATGAGCAGTTCTTC. This codes for CASSQSGRGYNEQFF.

The chain couples TRBV28 to TRBJ2-4; D perhaps matches TRBD1 (5 bases). V was clipped by 5 bases and J by 0 bases, with 17 bases between them. This CDR3 has 17 amino acids. CDR1 MDHEN and CDR2 SYDVKM come from the germline V gene. The CDR3 is CASSPLKGPLAKNIQYF. The CDR3 DNA follows: TGTGCCAGCAGTCCCCTGAAGGGGCCGCTAGCCAAAAACATTCAGTACTTC.

The chain uses TRBV7-2 and TRBJ2-5; 8 bases map to TRBD2. TRBJ2-7 matches the DNA end more closely, so the J call is doubtful. The CDR3 runs to 15 residues. Germline V gene lookup returns CDR1 SGHTA and CDR2 FQGNSA. The CDR3 loop reads CASSLSGSISYEQYF. CDR3 bases: TGTGCCAGCAGCTTAAGCGGGAGCATCTCCTACGAGCAGTACTTC.

V gene TRBV7-2 combines with J gene TRBJ1-3; D not resolved. Germline lookup yields CDR1 SGHTA and CDR2 FQGNSA. The germline V and J ends were trimmed by 5 bases and 0 bases, with 11 bases remaining between them. The CDR3 totals 15 residues. CDR3 DNA: TGTGCCAGCAGCCTCGACATGAGCTCTGGAAACACCATATATTTT. Residues: CASSLDMSSGNTIYF.

The V and J genes are TRBV4-3 and TRBJ1-1, with no clear D. CDR3 length: 15 residues. Germline loops: CDR1 LGHNA, CDR2 YSLEER. V was cut by 1 base and J by 1 base, with 10 bases left in between. CDR3 sequence (DNA): TGCGCCAGCAGCCAAGGCCAGGATTCGAACACTGAAGCTTTCTTT. This sequence encodes CASSQGQDSNTEAFF.

V usage is TRBV6-5 and J usage is TRBJ2-7, with 9 bases matching TRBD1. Trimming cost V 5 bases and J 7 bases; bases outside gene matches: 6. Germline CDR1 MNHEY, CDR2 SVGAGI. This CDR3 is 13 amino acids long. CDR3 in amino acids: CASSPGTGREQYF. CDR3 nucleotide sequence: TGTGCCAGCAGTCCCGGGACAGGGCGAGAGCAGTACTTC.

This chain joins TRBV5-1 and TRBJ2-1, with 8 positions matching TRBD1. This CDR3 has 14 residues. Per the germline V gene, CDR1 is SGHRS and CDR2 is YFSETQ. Trimming removed 2 bases from V and 3 bases from J; junction bases left unmatched: 1. CDR3 sequence reads: CASSFGQGYNEQFF. In DNA, the CDR3 is TGCGCCAGCAGCTTCGGACAGGGCTACAATGAGCAGTTCTTC. Full variable domain (rest looked up from reference TRBV5-1 and TRBJ2-1): KAGVTQTPRYLIKTRGQQVTLSCSPISGHRSVSWYQQTPGQGLQFLFEYFSETQRNKGNFPGRFSGRQFSNSRSEMNVSTLELGDSALYLCASSFGQGYNEQFFGPGTRLTVL.

The chain links TRBV11-3 to TRBJ2-1, with 10 bases that match TRBD1. This CDR3 has 16 amino acids. Germline loops: CDR1 SGHNT, CDR2 YENEEA. The V segment lost 0 bases and the J segment 4 bases; nucleotides outside the gene matches: 3. The CDR3 DNA reads as TGTGCCAGCAGCTTAGACCGGGACAGGGGTTACAATGAGCAGTTCTTC. It encodes CASSLDRDRGYNEQFF.

The CDR3 loop reads CASSESGGVGSSNEQFF. CDR3 in DNA: TGTGCCAGCAGTGAATCGGGCGGGGTGGGGAGTAGTAATGAGCAGTTCTTC. The chain is built from TRBV25-1 and TRBJ2-1; perhaps TRBD2 as D (6 bases). Trimming shortened V by 1 base and J by 7 bases, and 20 bases separated the two germline ends. The CDR3 loop spans 17 amino acids. Germline assignment: CDR1 MGHDK and CDR2 SYGVNS.

V usage is TRBV29-1 and J usage is TRBJ2-1; TRBD2 aligns across 7 bases. Germline-derived CDR1 and CDR2 are SQVTM and ANQGSEA. The junction had 4 bases not matched to a gene; V was cut back by 7 bases and J by 1 base. The length of the CDR3 is 13 residues. The CDR3 coding sequence is TGCAGCGCCCGGGGGGAGTCCTACAATGAGCAGTTCTTC. Amino acids: CSARGESYNEQFF.

This sequence joins TRBV27 and TRBJ2-7; D may be TRBD2 (7 bases). The CDR3 has 15 residues. Germline values: CDR1 MNHEY, CDR2 SMNVEV (reference sequence). With 8 bases removed from V and 2 bases from J, the gap between germline ends came to 19 bases. DNA of the CDR3: TGTGCCAGCTCACCTAAAGGGGGGGGCCCCTACGAGCAGTACTTC. Protein sequence: CASSPKGGGPYEQYF.

This rearrangement joins TRBV14 to TRBJ2-5, with D possibly TRBD1 on 8 matching bases. This CDR3 comprises 15 residues. Trimming took off 0 bases at V and 7 bases at J, with 15 bases between the two ends. Germline lookup yields CDR1 SGHDN and CDR2 FVKESK. The CDR3 is CASSQDDRGGRTQYF. The CDR3 DNA follows: TGTGCCAGCAGCCAAGACGACAGGGGAGGGCGGACCCAGTACTTC.

The chain has TRBV28 and TRBJ1-1; 8 nucleotides match TRBD1. The CDR3 runs to 12 residues. CDR1 is MDHEN, CDR2 SYDVKM, per germline. After removal of 3 bases from V and 9 bases from J, the junction contained 3 bases not matched to a gene. DNA for the CDR3: TGTGCCAGCAGTTTCCGGACAGGGCAAGCTTTCTTT. The encoded protein is CASSFRTGQAFF.

In this sample, this clone turned up a few times. The chain has TRBV5-6 and TRBJ1-1; D ambiguous. Germline V gives CDR1 SGHDT, CDR2 YYEEEE. This CDR3 has 12 residues. V was cut by 2 bases and J by 1 base, with 3 bases left in between. The DNA for the CDR3 is TGTGCCAGCAGCTTCCAGAACACTGAAGCTTTCTTT. It codes for CASSFQNTEAFF.

The CDR3 sequence: CASSMDHPGAQYF. CDR3 bases: TGTGCCAGTAGTATGGACCACCCCGGGGCCCAGTACTTC. V gene TRBV19 combines with J gene TRBJ2-5; D might be TRBD2 (5 bases). The CDR3 runs to 13 residues. V was pared by 3 bases and J by 9 bases, with 14 bases between. Per germline, CDR1 LNHDA and CDR2 SQIVND (reference sequence).

V is TRBV28 and J is TRBJ2-3; 10 positions match TRBD2. The CDR3 extends over 17 amino acids. Germline values: CDR1 MDHEN, CDR2 SYDVKM. The J segment lost 3 bases and the V segment lost 7 bases, leaving 13 bases of the junction unmatched. The CDR3 protein is CASTPRSGRAQTDTQYF. The DNA of the CDR3 is TGTGCCAGCACCCCCCGGAGCGGGAGGGCCCAAACAGATACGCAGTATTTT.

V and J are TRBV11-2 and TRBJ2-7; no definite D call. The V end lost 5 bases, the J end lost 0 bases, and 5 bases lay between the germline ends. The CDR3 length is 12 residues. Germline V gene lookup returns CDR1 SGHAT and CDR2 FQNNGV. DNA for the CDR3: TGTGCCAGCAGCCGGAGCTCCTACGAGCAGTACTTC. Amino acids: CASSRSSYEQYF.

The V call is TRBV5-1, the J call TRBJ1-5; a weak D match, TRBD1 (6 bases). Germline V gene lookup returns CDR1 SGHRS and CDR2 YFSETQ. The CDR3 consists of 15 residues. Trimming cost V 1 base and J 0 bases, with 8 bases left between them. CDR3: CASSLTGFSNQPQHF. The DNA for the CDR3 is TGCGCCAGCAGCTTGACAGGGTTTAGCAATCAGCCCCAGCATTTT.